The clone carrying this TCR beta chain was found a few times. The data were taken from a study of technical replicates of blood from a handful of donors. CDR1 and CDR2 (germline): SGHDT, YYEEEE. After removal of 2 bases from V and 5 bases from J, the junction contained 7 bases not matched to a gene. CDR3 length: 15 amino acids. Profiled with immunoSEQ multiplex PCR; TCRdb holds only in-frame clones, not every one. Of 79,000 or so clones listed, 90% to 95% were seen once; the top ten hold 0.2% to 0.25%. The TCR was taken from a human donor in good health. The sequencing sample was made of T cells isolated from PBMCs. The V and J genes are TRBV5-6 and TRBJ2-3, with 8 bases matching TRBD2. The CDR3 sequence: CASSFHGGARDTQYF. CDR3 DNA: TGTGCCAGCAGCTTCCACGGGGGGGCCAGAGATACGCAGTATTTT.